The rows below give T cell receptor beta chains drawn from one sample of a study of cytomegalovirus exposure and HLA in healthy donors. Sequencing was performed with immunoSEQ multiplex PCR; in TCRdb, only in-frame clones are kept and a portion is missing. In the table there are about 160,000 clones, around four fifths of which are singletons. What was sequenced was PBMCs. Every receptor here comes from a man aged 18 to 35 in good health and CMV-seronegative. Both conserved end residues are part of each CDR3. The order of the fields is clone size, J gene, D gene, V gene, CDR3 protein, CDR3 DNA. The D gene is left open where the match is weak. Clone size is stated in some rows and not others, as once, few, many or a class when expanded.

- | TRBJ1-3 | - | TRBV28 | CASRRGRAGNTIYF | TGTGCCAGCAGAAGGGGAAGGGCTGGAAACACCATATATTTT
- | TRBJ2-3 | - | TRBV18 | CASSPPWGESTDTQYF | TGTGCCAGCTCACCACCGTGGGGGGAGAGCACAGATACGCAGTATTTT
- | TRBJ1-6 | TRBD1 | TRBV7-9 | CASSVYRGDRSPLHF | TGTGCCAGCAGCGTATACAGGGGGGATCGGTCACCCCTCCACTTT
once | TRBJ2-1 | - | TRBV15 | CATSRDSSAIGEEQFF | TGTGCCACCAGCAGAGATAGTAGCGCAATTGGGGAGGAGCAGTTCTTC
- | TRBJ2-7 | - | TRBV7-9 | CASSQPAAGTYEQYF | TGTGCCAGCAGCCAACCGGCAGCGGGTACCTACGAGCAGTACTTC
- | TRBJ1-4 | TRBD1 | TRBV19 | CASSIRQGATNEKLFF | TGTGCCAGTAGTATCAGACAGGGGGCAACTAATGAAAAACTGTTTTTT
- | TRBJ1-3 | TRBD1 | TRBV4-1 | CASSQDEVHRGVSGNTIYF | TGCGCCAGCAGCCAAGATGAGGTGCACAGGGGGGTCTCTGGAAACACCATATATTTT
- | TRBJ2-7 | - | TRBV27 | CASTPASRQGYEQYF | TGTGCCAGCACCCCGGCTTCGCGTCAGGGCTACGAGCAGTACTTC
- | TRBJ1-1 | - | TRBV28 | CASSRGGPGAEAFF | TGTGCCAGCAGTCGGGGGGGGCCCGGCGCTGAAGCTTTCTTT
- | TRBJ2-1 | - | TRBV27 | CASSTQNSYNEQFF | TGTGCCAGCAGTACCCAGAACTCCTACAATGAGCAGTTCTTC
- | TRBJ2-1 | TRBD1 | TRBV5-4 | CASTKEVGGAGEQFF | TGTGCCAGCACCAAAGAGGTAGGGGGCGCGGGTGAGCAGTTCTTC
once | TRBJ1-2 | - | TRBV5-4 | CASSSSGVPYGYTF | TGTGCCAGCAGCTCCTCAGGGGTCCCCTATGGCTACACCTTC
- | TRBJ1-2 | TRBD1 | TRBV7-9 | CASSPPYRTGGIVAGYTF | TGTGCCAGCAGCCCTCCTTACAGGACAGGGGGCATTGTGGCTGGCTACACCTTC
- | TRBJ1-5 | - | TRBV27 | CASRKRDSNQPQHF | TGTGCCAGCAGGAAGCGCGATAGCAATCAGCCCCAGCATTTT
once | TRBJ1-6 | - | TRBV6-5 | CASMRSFEGYSPLHF | TGTGCCAGCATGCGTTCTTTTGAGGGTTATTCACCCCTCCACTTT
- | TRBJ1-6 | - | TRBV11-2 | CASSLYRQGNAPLHF | TGTGCCAGCAGCTTATACCGGCAGGGAAATGCACCCCTCCACTTT
- | TRBJ2-7 | TRBD2 | TRBV6-4 | CASSYSGRHCWEQYF | TGTGCCAGCAGTTATAGCGGGAGGCATTGCTGGGAGCAGTACTTC
- | TRBJ1-2 | - | TRBV6-5 | CASSRSMAVEGYTF | TGTGCCAGCAGTAGGAGTATGGCCGTGGAAGGCTACACCTTC
- | TRBJ2-3 | TRBD2 | TRBV30 | CAWRLAGGTDTQYF | TGTGCCTGGAGACTAGCGGGTGGAACAGATACGCAGTATTTT
- | TRBJ1-1 | - | TRBV9 | CASSVEDGGTEAFF | TGTGCCAGCAGCGTAGAGGACGGGGGAACTGAAGCTTTCTTT
- | TRBJ1-3 | TRBD1 | TRBV7-2 | CASSLDREAGNTIYF | TGTGCCAGCAGCCTCGACAGGGAGGCTGGAAACACCATATATTTT
- | TRBJ1-3 | - | TRBV5-6 | CASTLPSSGNTIYF | TGTGCCAGCACCCTCCCGAGCTCTGGAAACACCATATATTTT
- | TRBJ2-7 | TRBD2 | TRBV7-2 | CATRGGNSYEQYF | TGTGCCACCCGCGGGGGGAACTCCTACGAGCAGTACTTC
- | TRBJ1-2 | TRBD1 | TRBV28 | CASSPSDREHYGYTF | TGTGCCAGCAGTCCGTCGGACAGGGAACACTATGGCTACACCTTC
- | TRBJ2-3 | - | TRBV9 | CASSVGGGGWDTQYF | TGTGCCAGCAGCGTAGGGGGCGGGGGCTGGGATACGCAGTATTTT
- | TRBJ2-3 | - | TRBV11-3 | CASSLGAVDTQYF | TGTGCCAGCAGCTTAGGAGCCGTTGATACGCAGTATTTT
- | TRBJ1-6 | - | TRBV7-2 | CASSWRFRFKGDSPLHF | TGTGCCAGCAGCTGGCGCTTCAGGTTCAAGGGGGATTCACCCCTCCACTTT
- | TRBJ2-1 | - | TRBV7-9 | CASSLSVDEQFF | TGTGCCAGCAGCTTGAGTGTGGATGAGCAGTTCTTC
- | TRBJ1-5 | - | TRBV9 | CASSVGADQPQHF | TGTGCCAGCAGCGTAGGGGCCGATCAGCCCCAGCATTTT
- | TRBJ2-7 | TRBD1 | TRBV6-5 | CASSKDRGGSYEQYF | TGTGCCAGCAGCAAAGACAGGGGGGGCTCCTACGAGCAGTACTTC
few | TRBJ2-5 | - | TRBV7-2 | CASSPGGAGGETQYF | TGTGCCAGCAGTCCCGGGGGGGCAGGGGGTGAGACCCAGTACTTC
- | TRBJ2-3 | - | TRBV6-6 | CASSPAGHTDTQYF | TGTGCCAGCAGCCCAGCGGGACACACAGATACGCAGTATTTT
few | TRBJ2-3 | TRBD2 | TRBV5-4 | CASSAGTSRADTQYF | TGTGCCAGCAGCGCTGGGACTAGCCGCGCAGATACGCAGTATTTT
- | TRBJ1-2 | - | TRBV6-5 | CASSSVSNYGYTF | TGTGCCAGCAGCAGCGTATCTAACTATGGCTACACCTTC
- | TRBJ2-4 | - | TRBV5-1 | CASRGGGFLAKNIQYF | TGCGCCAGCAGGGGCGGGGGCTTCTTAGCCAAAAACATTCAGTACTTC
- | TRBJ2-5 | - | TRBV28 | CASSLTQETQETQYF | TGTGCCAGCAGTCTAACACAGGAGACCCAAGAGACCCAGTACTTC
- | TRBJ2-3 | - | TRBV15 | CATSSGGTPGTDTQYF | TGTGCCACCAGCAGCGGAGGGACGCCAGGCACAGATACGCAGTATTTT
- | TRBJ2-6 | - | TRBV27 | CASGPWGANVLTF | TGTGCCAGCGGACCCTGGGGCGCCAACGTCCTGACTTTC
once | TRBJ2-1 | TRBD2 | TRBV28 | CASGGRLAGGGEQFF | TGTGCCAGTGGTGGCAGGCTAGCGGGAGGGGGTGAGCAGTTCTTC
once | TRBJ1-1 | - | TRBV7-2 | CASSPPGLNTEAFF | TGTGCCAGCAGCCCCCCAGGGCTGAACACTGAAGCTTTCTTT
- | TRBJ2-1 | - | TRBV7-3 | CASSKSYWESKIGEQFF | TGTGCCAGCAGCAAGTCCTACTGGGAGTCGAAAATCGGTGAGCAGTTCTTC
- | TRBJ2-5 | TRBD2 | TRBV11-2 | CASSPRGGGGMAETQYF | TGTGCCAGCAGCCCCCGGGGTGGCGGGGGGATGGCTGAGACCCAGTACTTC
- | TRBJ2-2 | - | TRBV7-9 | CASSLLDTGELFF | TGTGCCAGCAGCTTACTAGACACCGGGGAGCTGTTTTTT
- | TRBJ2-7 | TRBD1 | TRBV5-8 | CASSLVDRGVNLF | TGTGCCAGCAGCTTGGTTGACAGGGGGGTAAACCTTTTC
- | TRBJ2-7 | TRBD1 | TRBV19 | CASSISGTGETYEQYF | TGTGCCAGTAGTATTTCCGGGACAGGGGAAACCTACGAGCAGTACTTC
- | TRBJ2-5 | - | TRBV14 | CASSQWGGLQETQYF | TGTGCCAGCAGCCAATGGGGAGGACTCCAAGAGACCCAGTACTTC
- | TRBJ2-5 | TRBD2 | TRBV11-3 | CASSPGGDMYQETQYF | TGTGCCAGCAGCCCCGGGGGGGACATGTACCAAGAGACCCAGTACTTC
- | TRBJ2-1 | - | TRBV29-1 | CSVRDTSLFF | TGCAGCGTTCGGGACACAAGTCTGTTCTTC
- | TRBJ2-2 | - | TRBV5-6 | CASTHQGTGELFF | TGTGCCAGCACCCATCAGGGCACCGGGGAGCTGTTTTTT
- | TRBJ1-1 | - | TRBV6-5 | CASRTGPSREAFF | TGTGCCAGCAGGACAGGCCCCTCGCGTGAAGCTTTCTTT
- | TRBJ2-5 | TRBD1 | TRBV4-1 | CASSQAGQGEETQYF | TGCGCCAGCAGCCAAGCGGGACAGGGGGAAGAGACCCAGTACTTC
- | TRBJ1-1 | - | TRBV7-2 | CASSAPIGQGTEAFF | TGTGCCAGCAGCGCACCGATAGGGCAGGGCACTGAAGCTTTCTTT
- | TRBJ1-2 | TRBD1 | TRBV6-1 | CASSERRGRPYGYTF | TGTGCCAGCAGTGAACGCAGGGGGCGGCCCTATGGCTACACCTTC